This T cell receptor (beta chain) was captured in a study of blood T cell repertoires in COVID-19. In the authors' methods: Estimated nucleated cell counts came from reference gene primer amplification. Clones were sequenced by immunoSEQ multiplex PCR, and TCRdb holds only the in-frame ones, with some missing. Clone size and the V and J calls come from that table; the DNA yielded D and trimming. The table includes 200,000 to 300,000 clones, approximately 89% detected once. Seattle's enrolled individuals joined amid active infection and were then monitored longitudinally. The TCR was taken from a woman aged 25 to 39 with COVID-19, enrolled during active disease. The sequencing input was peripheral blood.

CDR3 in DNA: TGCAGCGTTGGCCACAGGGAAAACACCATATATTTT. It translates to CSVGHRENTIYF. This chain connects TRBV29-1 to TRBJ1-3; weak D call: TRBD1 (6 bases). CDR3 length: 12 residues. Trimming stripped 4 bases from V and 6 bases from J, with 10 bases between. Germline V gives CDR1 SQVTM, CDR2 ANQGSEA.